The rows below give T cell receptor beta chains drawn from one sample of a study of blood T cell repertoires in COVID-19. Clones were sequenced by immunoSEQ multiplex PCR, and TCRdb holds only the in-frame ones, with some missing. The table includes 35,000 to 55,000 clones, roughly 81% detected once. The sequenced sample consisted of peripheral blood. Receptors were obtained from a woman in her seventies in a cohort sampled during active COVID-19. Both conserved end residues are part of each CDR3. D genes are given only for firm matches. Rows may omit the clone size; those that give it use once, few, many or a size class.

D,V,size,J,DNA,CDR3
TRBD1,TRBV24-1,.,TRBJ2-7,TGTGCCACCAGTGATTGGACAGGGTCCCACGAGCAGTACTTC,CATSDWTGSHEQYF
.,TRBV3-1/TRBV3-2,.,TRBJ2-5,TGTGCCAGCAGCCAAGCGGAGACCCAGTACTTC,CASSQAETQYF
TRBD1,TRBV5-1,.,TRBJ1-2,TGCGCCAGCAGCCCGGGACAGGGTAACTATGGCTACACCTTC,CASSPGQGNYGYTF
.,TRBV4-1,few,TRBJ2-7,TGCGCCAGCAGCCAGACTACCGGGAGTTCCTACGAGCAGTACTTC,CASSQTTGSSYEQYF
TRBD1,TRBV2,.,TRBJ2-2,TGTGCCAGCAGGCAGGGGGCCCACGGGGAGCTGTTTTTT,CASRQGAHGELFF
TRBD1,TRBV19,.,TRBJ2-7,TGTGCCAGTAGACCCGGACAGGGGATTCACGAGCAGTACTTC,CASRPGQGIHEQYF
.,TRBV7-9,.,TRBJ1-4,TGTGCCAGCAGCTTACCCAGGGACACCAGCGATGAAAAACTGTTTTTT,CASSLPRDTSDEKLFF
.,TRBV4-3,.,TRBJ1-4,TGCGCCAGCAGCCAAGATGTAGGGGTGGGTGAAAAACTGTTTTTT,CASSQDVGVGEKLFF
TRBD2,TRBV3-1/TRBV3-2,.,TRBJ2-1,TGTGCCAGCAGCCGTCCCCTTCGGAGCGGGAGTACTGAGCAGTTCTTC,CASSRPLRSGSTEQFF
TRBD2,TRBV23-1,.,TRBJ2-7,TGCGCCAGCAGTCATGGGACTAGCGGGAGGGGATCCTACGAGCAGTACTTC,CASSHGTSGRGSYEQYF
.,TRBV7-2,.,TRBJ1-1,TGTGCCAGCAGCTTATCCACTCGGGTGAACACTGAAGCTTTCTTT,CASSLSTRVNTEAFF
.,TRBV6-1,.,TRBJ2-2,TGTGCCAGCAGTGATCCTACAACTGCACCGGGGAAGCTGTTTTTT,CASSDPTTAPGKLFF
TRBD1,TRBV5-1,.,TRBJ1-1,TGCGCCAGCAGCTTTGTGACAGGGGACACTGAAGCTTTCTTT,CASSFVTGDTEAFF
.,TRBV5-1,few,TRBJ1-6,TGCGCCAGCAGCTTGGGCCCGGACATAAATAATTCACCCCTCCACTTT,CASSLGPDINNSPLHF
.,TRBV30,.,TRBJ2-7,TGTGCCTGGAAATTTTTGGGACAAGCTTCCTACGAGCAGTACTTC,CAWKFLGQASYEQYF
TRBD1,TRBV9,.,TRBJ2-2,TGTGCCAGCAGCCCCCGACAGGGGTCGAACACCGGGGAGCTGTTTTTT,CASSPRQGSNTGELFF
TRBD1,TRBV11-2,.,TRBJ1-1,TGTGCCAGCAGCGCGGGACAGGGGGCGGTTACTGAAGCTTTCTTT,CASSAGQGAVTEAFF
TRBD1,TRBV28,few,TRBJ2-7,TGTGCCAGCAGGGGGACAGGCAGCTCCTACGAGCAGTACTTC,CASRGTGSSYEQYF
.,TRBV28,.,TRBJ1-5,TGTGCCAGCAGTTTACTAGGCAGGACACAAGAATATAGCAATCAGCCCCAGCATTTT,CASSLLGRTQEYSNQPQHF
.,TRBV7-9,.,TRBJ2-7,TGTGCCAGCAGCCCGGACGGGAACCCCTACGAGCAGTACTTC,CASSPDGNPYEQYF
TRBD2,TRBV28,.,TRBJ2-6,TGTGCCAGCAGTGGAGCGGGGTCTGGGGCCAACGTCCTGACTTTC,CASSGAGSGANVLTF
TRBD1,TRBV9,.,TRBJ2-7,TGTGCCAGCAGCCCCACCCCCCAGGGACAGATTAGCTACGAGCAGTACTTC,CASSPTPQGQISYEQYF
.,TRBV14,.,TRBJ1-6,TGTGCCAGCAGCCAAGTCAGGGCCGGAAATTCACCCCTCCACTTT,CASSQVRAGNSPLHF
.,TRBV7-8,.,TRBJ1-2,TGTGCCAGCAGCTTCGGCAGGGGCTACACCTTC,CASSFGRGYTF
TRBD2,TRBV11-2,.,TRBJ2-5,TGTGCCAGCAGCTTGGGGACTAGCCAAGAGACCCAGTACTTC,CASSLGTSQETQYF
TRBD1,TRBV19,.,TRBJ1-2,TGTGCCAGCCAGGGACAGGGCCGGGGCTATGGCTACACCTTC,CASQGQGRGYGYTF
.,TRBV6-5,.,TRBJ1-6,TGTGCCAGCACCAGGGGCCCGATGGTTGATTCACCCCTCCACTTT,CASTRGPMVDSPLHF
.,TRBV4-2,once,TRBJ2-1,TGTGCCAGCAGCGAAGAGCTAGGAGTCTACTCCTACAATGAGCAGTTCTTC,CASSEELGVYSYNEQFF
.,TRBV7-2,.,TRBJ2-3,TGTGCCAGCAGCTATGGACTGCTCACAGATACGCAGTATTTT,CASSYGLLTDTQYF
.,TRBV10-3,.,TRBJ1-2,TGTGCCATCAGTGATAACAGGGAGTTTGGCTACACCTTC,CAISDNREFGYTF
.,TRBV4-3,.,TRBJ1-1,TGCGCCAGCAGCCAAGATTGGGAGTTGAACACTGAAGCTTTCTTT,CASSQDWELNTEAFF
TRBD2,TRBV10-2,.,TRBJ2-1,TGCGCCAGCAGTGAAGGGAGGGGATGGGACAATGAGCAGTTCTTC,CASSEGRGWDNEQFF
.,TRBV4-1,.,TRBJ1-1,TGCGCCAGCAGCCCCACTGACGAAGGGGGCACTGAAGCTTTCTTT,CASSPTDEGGTEAFF
TRBD1,TRBV7-2,.,TRBJ1-5,TGTGCCAGCAGCTGGGGGACAGGGGGGGGTCAGCCCCAGCATTTT,CASSWGTGGGQPQHF
TRBD2,TRBV10-1,.,TRBJ2-1,TGCGCCAGGACTAGCGGGACCTGCAGGGAGCAGTTCTTC,CARTSGTCREQFF
.,TRBV21-1,.,TRBJ2-7,TGTGCCAGCAGCGCGCCCGGGACAGGGCGCACTAAACTAACCTACGAGCAGTACTTC,CASSAPGTGRTKLTYEQYF
TRBD1,TRBV24-1,.,TRBJ1-1,TGTGCCACCAGCCCTTCCGGGACAGGGGTAGGAGCTTTCTTT,CATSPSGTGVGAFF
.,TRBV6-6,.,TRBJ1-2,TGTGCCAGCAGTTCCACATGGTTACAGGGCTACACCTTC,CASSSTWLQGYTF
.,TRBV18,.,TRBJ2-7,TGTGCCAGCTCACGATTAATTCAGGGTAACGAGCAGTACTTC,CASSRLIQGNEQYF
TRBD2,TRBV19,.,TRBJ2-7,TGTGCCAGTAGTAACCGGGACATCGATAGCGGGAGGTCTTTATACGAGCAGTACTTC,CASSNRDIDSGRSLYEQYF
.,TRBV28,.,TRBJ1-1,TGTGCCAGCAGTTTCCCAGGGAAGGAAGCTTTCTTT,CASSFPGKEAFF
.,TRBV10-3,once,TRBJ2-1,TGTGCCATCAGTGAGTCCGGGGGTCAGGTCAATGAGCAGTTCTTC,CAISESGGQVNEQFF
TRBD1,TRBV4-3,.,TRBJ1-6,TGCGCCAGCAGCCAAGATCAAAGACAGGGGAATTCACCCCTCCACTTT,CASSQDQRQGNSPLHF
TRBD1,TRBV28,.,TRBJ1-4,TGTGCCAGCAGCGACAGGGGCCTTAATGAAAAACTGTTTTTT,CASSDRGLNEKLFF
TRBD2,TRBV6-5,.,TRBJ2-2,TGTGCCAGCAGCCCCCGCGGGGGCACCGGGGAGCTGTTTTTT,CASSPRGGTGELFF
.,TRBV20-1,.,TRBJ2-2,TGCAGTGCTTCTACCAATAGGAGGCTGTTTTTT,CSASTNRRLFF
TRBD2,TRBV27,.,TRBJ2-7,TGTGCCAGCAGGGGCGGCGGGAGGGCCGAGTTCAGCTACGAGCAGTACTTC,CASRGGGRAEFSYEQYF
TRBD1,TRBV7-2,.,TRBJ2-7,TGTGCCAGCAGCTTAGCAGGGGGCGGCTACGAGCAGTACTTC,CASSLAGGGYEQYF
.,TRBV10-2,.,TRBJ2-5,TGCGCCAGCACTCCCGGCAGGGATCTAACCCAGTACTTC,CASTPGRDLTQYF
TRBD1,TRBV7-9,few,TRBJ2-7,TGTGCCAGCAGCTTGGTGGGACAGTCCTACGAGCAGTACTTC,CASSLVGQSYEQYF
TRBD2,TRBV18,.,TRBJ2-1,TGTGCCAGCTCACTGGAGGGGCTAGCGGGAGGGCCAAATGAGCAGTTCTTC,CASSLEGLAGGPNEQFF
.,TRBV27,.,TRBJ1-1,TGTGCCAGCAGTTTATCTTGGCCCGGGGGGACCATGAACACTGAAGCTTTCTTT,CASSLSWPGGTMNTEAFF